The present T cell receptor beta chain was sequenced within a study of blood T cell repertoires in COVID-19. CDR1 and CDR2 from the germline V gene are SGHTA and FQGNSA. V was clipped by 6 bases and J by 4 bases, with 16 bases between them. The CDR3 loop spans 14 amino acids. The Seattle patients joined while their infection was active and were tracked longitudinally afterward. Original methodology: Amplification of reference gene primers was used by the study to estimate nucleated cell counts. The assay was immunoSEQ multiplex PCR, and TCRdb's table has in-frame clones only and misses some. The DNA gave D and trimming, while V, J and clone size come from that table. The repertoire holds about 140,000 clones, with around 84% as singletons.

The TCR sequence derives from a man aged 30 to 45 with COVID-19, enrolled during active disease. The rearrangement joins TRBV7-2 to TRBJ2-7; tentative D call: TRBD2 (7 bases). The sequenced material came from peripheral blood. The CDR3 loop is CASSSMGGQYEQYF. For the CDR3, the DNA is TGTGCCAGCAGTTCCATGGGGGGGCAGTACGAGCAGTACTTC.